The rows below give T cell receptor beta chains drawn from one sample of a study of T cell repertoires in cytomegalovirus infection. TCRdb re-called the reads through MiXCR, storing one row per CDR3 protein. The sample lists around 340,000 distinct CDR3 sequences, about 27% occurring once. Antigens for these TCRs are unknown. Sample: cultured PBMCs, taken from culture after CMV antigen stimulation. These receptor sequences come from a human donor in good health (CMV status not recorded). Some clones in this sample may be carry-over from other donors' samples. The CDR3 runs from the conserved cysteine through the conserved F or W. The D gene is left open where the match is weak.

length	D	V	CDR3
15	TRBD1	TRBV12-3/TRBV12-4	CASTRPGQGVTEAFF
14	TRBD2	TRBV7-8	CAITLAEGSGIQYF
13	.	TRBV6-8	CATGQGWGTEAFF
19	TRBD2	TRBV7-2	CASSAGRGDGGRMAGELFF
18	TRBD2	TRBV6-2/TRBV6-3	CASSYPPRGGSRSHEQFF
14	.	TRBV7-2	CASSLGLQFNEQFF
15	TRBD2	TRBV7-2	CASDQGGRAWETQYF
17	.	TRBV5-6	CASSLETDPEANYGYTF
18	TRBD2	TRBV11-1	CASSFDIPGLAGVDTQYF
13	.	TRBV11-1	CASSLGVKHEQFF
15	TRBD2	TRBV5-1	CASSPGLAGWETQYF
14	.	TRBV7-2	CASSFTGPLYGYTF
11	.	TRBV19	CASSIGDRQHF